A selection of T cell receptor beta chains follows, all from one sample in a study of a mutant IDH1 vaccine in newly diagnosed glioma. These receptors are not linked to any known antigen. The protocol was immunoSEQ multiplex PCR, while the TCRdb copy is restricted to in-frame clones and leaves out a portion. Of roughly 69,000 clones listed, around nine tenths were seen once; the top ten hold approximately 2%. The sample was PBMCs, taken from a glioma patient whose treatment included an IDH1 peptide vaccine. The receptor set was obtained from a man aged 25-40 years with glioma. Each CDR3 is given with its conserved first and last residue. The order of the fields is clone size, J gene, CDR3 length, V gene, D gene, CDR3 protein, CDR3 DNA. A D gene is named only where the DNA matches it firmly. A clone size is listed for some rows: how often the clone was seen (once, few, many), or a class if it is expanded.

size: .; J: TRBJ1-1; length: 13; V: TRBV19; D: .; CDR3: CASRVDRNTEAFF; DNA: TGTGCCAGTAGGGTGGACAGAAACACTGAAGCTTTCTTT
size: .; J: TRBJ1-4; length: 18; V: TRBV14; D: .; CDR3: CASSQERGVRPTNEKLFF; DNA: TGTGCCAGCAGCCAAGAGAGGGGGGTGAGGCCAACTAATGAAAAACTGTTTTTT
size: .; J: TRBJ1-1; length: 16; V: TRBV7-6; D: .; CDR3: CASSLAGGNLNTEAFF; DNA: TGTGCCAGCAGCTTAGCTGGGGGCAATCTGAACACTGAAGCTTTCTTT
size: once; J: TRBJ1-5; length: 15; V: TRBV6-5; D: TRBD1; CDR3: CASRGTGDSNQPQHF; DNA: TGTGCCAGCAGGGGGACAGGGGACAGCAATCAGCCCCAGCATTTT
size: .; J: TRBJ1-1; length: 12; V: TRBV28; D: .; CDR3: CASGGPYTEAFF; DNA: TGTGCCAGCGGAGGTCCTTACACTGAAGCTTTCTTT
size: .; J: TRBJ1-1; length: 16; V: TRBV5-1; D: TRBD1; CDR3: CASSAFVAGGSAEAFF; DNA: TGCGCCAGCAGCGCTTTCGTGGCAGGGGGGTCCGCTGAAGCTTTCTTT
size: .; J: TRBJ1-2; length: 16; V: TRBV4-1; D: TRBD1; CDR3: CASSPRQGATNYGYTF; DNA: TGCGCCAGCAGCCCTCGACAGGGGGCAACGAACTATGGCTACACCTTC
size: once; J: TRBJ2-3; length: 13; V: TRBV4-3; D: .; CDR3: CASSPRGTDTQYF; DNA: TGCGCCAGCAGCCCACGCGGCACAGATACGCAGTATTTT
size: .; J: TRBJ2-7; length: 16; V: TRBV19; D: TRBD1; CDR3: CASSTSIGTGGNEQYF; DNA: TGTGCCAGTAGTACCTCGATAGGGACAGGGGGCAACGAGCAGTACTTC
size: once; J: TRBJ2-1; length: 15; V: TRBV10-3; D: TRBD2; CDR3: CATWTSGKTGNEQFF; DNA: TGTGCCACCTGGACTAGCGGGAAAACGGGTAATGAGCAATTCTTC
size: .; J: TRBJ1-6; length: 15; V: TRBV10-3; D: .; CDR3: CAISESVGRRSPLHF; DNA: TGTGCCATCAGTGAGTCAGTGGGGAGGCGATCACCCCTCCACTTT
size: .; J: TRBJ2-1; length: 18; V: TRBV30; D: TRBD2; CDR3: CAWSDGLAGGRSYNEQFF; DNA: TGTGCCTGGAGTGACGGACTAGCGGGAGGGAGGTCTTACAATGAGCAGTTCTTC
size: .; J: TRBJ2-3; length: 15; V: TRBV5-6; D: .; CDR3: CASSPWTGSTDTQYF; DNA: TGTGCCAGCAGCCCCTGGACGGGGAGCACAGATACGCAGTATTTT
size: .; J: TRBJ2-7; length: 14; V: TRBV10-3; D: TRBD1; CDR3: CAITSPTGSYEQYF; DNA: TGTGCCATCACCTCGCCGACAGGGTCCTACGAGCAGTACTTC
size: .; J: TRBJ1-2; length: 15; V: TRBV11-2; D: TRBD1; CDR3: CASSLRQGSRYGYTF; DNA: TGTGCCAGCAGCCTCAGACAGGGGAGTCGCTATGGCTACACCTTC
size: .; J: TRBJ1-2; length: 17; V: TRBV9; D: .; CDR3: CASSVGPAPGANYGYTF; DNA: TGTGCCAGCAGCGTAGGGCCCGCACCTGGGGCTAACTATGGCTACACCTTC
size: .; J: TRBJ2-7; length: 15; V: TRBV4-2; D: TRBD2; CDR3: CASSQASGGPYEQYF; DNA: TGTGCCAGCAGCCAAGCATCGGGAGGCCCCTACGAGCAGTACTTC
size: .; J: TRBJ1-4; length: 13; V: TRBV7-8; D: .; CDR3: CASSLYPGEKLFF; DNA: TGTGCCAGCAGCTTATATCCAGGCGAAAAACTGTTTTTT
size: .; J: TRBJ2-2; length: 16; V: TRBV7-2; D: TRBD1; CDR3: CASSWATGENTGELFF; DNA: TGTGCCAGCAGTTGGGCTACAGGGGAGAACACCGGGGAGCTGTTTTTT
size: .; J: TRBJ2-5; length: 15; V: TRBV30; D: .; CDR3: CAWSPHTAGSETQYF; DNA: TGTGCCTGGAGTCCCCACACAGCCGGCTCGGAGACCCAGTACTTC
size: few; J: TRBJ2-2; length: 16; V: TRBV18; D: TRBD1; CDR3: CASSRSGQGGVAELFF; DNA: TGTGCCAGCTCTCGTTCCGGACAGGGAGGAGTTGCGGAGCTGTTTTTT
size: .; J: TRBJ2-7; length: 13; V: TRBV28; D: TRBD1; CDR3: CASTGQGAYEQYF; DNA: TGTGCCAGCACCGGACAGGGGGCTTACGAGCAGTACTTC
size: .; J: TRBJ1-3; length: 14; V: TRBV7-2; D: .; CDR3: CASSPSLSGNTIYF; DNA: TGTGCCAGCAGCCCCTCTCTCTCTGGAAACACCATATATTTT
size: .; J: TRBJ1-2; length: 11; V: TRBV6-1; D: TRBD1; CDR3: CASRQGYGYTF; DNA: TGTGCCAGCCGACAGGGGTATGGCTACACCTTC
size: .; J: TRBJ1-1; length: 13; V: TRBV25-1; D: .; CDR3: CASSERGRLEAFF; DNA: TGTGCCAGCAGTGAACGGGGGCGACTTGAAGCTTTCTTT
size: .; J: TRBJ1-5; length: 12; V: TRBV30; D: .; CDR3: CAWSEASQPQHF; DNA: TGTGCCTGGAGTGAAGCATCCCAGCCCCAGCATTTT
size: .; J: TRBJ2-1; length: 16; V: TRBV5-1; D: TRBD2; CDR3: CASSLGLAGAYNEQFF; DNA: TGCGCCAGCAGCTTGGGGCTAGCGGGAGCTTACAATGAGCAGTTCTTC
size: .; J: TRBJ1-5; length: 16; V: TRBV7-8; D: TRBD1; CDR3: CASSLMTGRSNQPQHF; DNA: TGTGCCAGCAGCTTAATGACAGGGCGAAGCAATCAGCCCCAGCATTTT
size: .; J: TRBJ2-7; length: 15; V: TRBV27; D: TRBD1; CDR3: CASRRTGFLGHEQYF; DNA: TGTGCCAGCAGGAGGACAGGCTTTCTGGGTCACGAGCAGTACTTC
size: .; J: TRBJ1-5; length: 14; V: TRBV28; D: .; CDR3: CASSSGYSNQPQHF; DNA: TGTGCCAGCAGCTCCGGTTATAGCAATCAGCCCCAGCATTTT
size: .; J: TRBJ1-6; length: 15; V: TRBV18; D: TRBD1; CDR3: CASSLGTVEYSPLHF; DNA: TGTGCCAGCTCGCTTGGGACAGTTGAGTATTCACCCCTCCACTTT
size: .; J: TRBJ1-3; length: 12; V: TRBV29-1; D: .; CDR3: CSGMKAGNTIYF; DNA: TGCAGCGGAATGAAGGCTGGAAACACCATATATTTT
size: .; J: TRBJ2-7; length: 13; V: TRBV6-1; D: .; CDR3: CASSDGISYEQYF; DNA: TGTGCCAGTTCGGACGGGATCTCCTACGAGCAGTACTTC
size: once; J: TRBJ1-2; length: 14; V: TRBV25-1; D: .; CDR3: CASSVSGANYGYTF; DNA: TGTGCCAGCAGTGTATCAGGGGCGAACTATGGCTACACCTTC
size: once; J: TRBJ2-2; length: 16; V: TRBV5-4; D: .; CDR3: CASSLEWGTGKGELFF; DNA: TGTGCCAGCAGCTTGGAGTGGGGGACGGGGAAAGGGGAGCTGTTTTTT
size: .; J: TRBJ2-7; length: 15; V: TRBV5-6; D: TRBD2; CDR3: CASSLLAGGAYEQYF; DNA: TGTGCCAGCAGCTTGCTAGCGGGGGGCGCCTACGAGCAGTACTTC
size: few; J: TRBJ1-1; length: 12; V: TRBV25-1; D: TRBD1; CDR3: CATFGTASQAFF; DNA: TGTGCCACCTTCGGGACAGCCTCGCAAGCTTTCTTT